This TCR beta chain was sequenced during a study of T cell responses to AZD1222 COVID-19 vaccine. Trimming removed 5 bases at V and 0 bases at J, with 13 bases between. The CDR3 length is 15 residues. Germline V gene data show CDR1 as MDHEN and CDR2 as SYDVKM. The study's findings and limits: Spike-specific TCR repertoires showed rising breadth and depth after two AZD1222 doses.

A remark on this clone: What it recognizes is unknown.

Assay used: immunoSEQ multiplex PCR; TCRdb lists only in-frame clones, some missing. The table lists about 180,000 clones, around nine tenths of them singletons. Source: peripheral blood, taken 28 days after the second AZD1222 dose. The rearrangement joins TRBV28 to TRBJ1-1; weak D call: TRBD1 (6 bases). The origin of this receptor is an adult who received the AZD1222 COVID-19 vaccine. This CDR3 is CASSISDRMNTEAFF. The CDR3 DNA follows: TGTGCCAGCAGTATCTCCGACAGGATGAACACTGAAGCTTTCTTT.